This T cell receptor beta chain was observed in a study of beta chain features in type 1 diabetes. Whole-study results and caveats: PCR might favor shorter templates, equally in patients and controls. More deletions and fewer insertions at VDJ junctions were seen in type 1 diabetes patients. Researchers reported that naive, central memory and Treg TCRB repertoires appeared more similar in patients than in healthy donors. Shortening that was moderate but significant affected the TCRB CDR3s of Type 1 diabetes patients in all four CD4+ subsets.

Every isolated RNA sample was fully reverse transcribed, so sequencing captured expressed TCRB transcripts. Only in-frame clones appear in the TCRdb table, and some are missing; sequencing was by immunoSEQ multiplex PCR. Found here are roughly 700,000 clones, around 15% of them singletons; the top ten hold less than 0.025%. Trimming shortened V by 3 bases and J by 3 bases, and 15 bases separated the two germline ends. The CDR3 covers 14 residues. CDR1 and CDR2 (germline): GTSNPN, SVGIG (reference sequence). This clone turned up a few times. Antigen specificity is unknown. Source material: naive CD4+ T cells from blood. The TCR sequence derives from a man younger than 30 with type 1 diabetes. The rearrangement joins TRBV30 to TRBJ2-7, with D possibly TRBD2 on 6 matching bases. The DNA of the CDR3 is TGTGCCTGGAGCCGAGGGACCGGGGGCTACGAGCAGTACTTC. Its translation: CAWSRGTGGYEQYF. Looking up the rest from reference TRBV30 and TRBJ2-7 gives the full variable domain: SQTIHQWPATLVQPVGSPLSLECTVEGTSNPNLYWYRQAAGRGLQLLFYSVGIGQISSEVPQNLSASRPQDRQFILSSKKLLLSDSGFYLCAWSRGTGGYEQYFGPGTRLTVT.